A single sample is the source of the 5 T cell receptor beta chains below, sequenced in a study of cytomegalovirus exposure and HLA in healthy donors. It was with 60 Vbeta and 13 Jbeta primers that the PCR ran. Clones were read by immunoSEQ multiplex PCR, and TCRdb kept only the in-frame ones, dropping some. This repertoire shows about 130,000 clones, around 80% found once; its top ten account for 1.3% to 1.5%. The specimen was PBMCs. The receptors were sampled from a female donor in good health and CMV-seronegative.

This rearrangement joins TRBV7-2 to TRBJ2-1; 8 bases agree with TRBD1. V dropped 5 bases and J dropped 2; count of bases not matched to a gene: 5. The CDR3 loop spans 15 amino acids. Per the germline V gene, CDR1 is SGHTA and CDR2 is FQGNSA. The CDR3 DNA reads as TGTGCCAGCAGCACCCGGACAGGGCCCTACAATGAGCAGTTCTTC. This encodes CASSTRTGPYNEQFF.

The chain carries TRBV30 and TRBJ2-2; 10 nucleotides match TRBD1. Germline-derived CDR1 and CDR2 are GTSNPN and SVGIG (reference sequence). The CDR3 runs 12 residues. Trimming cost V 6 bases and J 8 bases; bases outside gene matches: 3. In nucleotides, the CDR3 is TGTGCCTGTGGACAGGGGGAAGGGGAGCTGTTTTTT. Its protein is CACGQGEGELFF. Complete variable domain (other parts from reference TRBV30 and TRBJ2-2): SQTIHQWPATLVQPVGSPLSLECTVEGTSNPNLYWYRQAAGRGLQLLFYSVGIGQISSEVPQNLSASRPQDRQFILSSKKLLLSDSGFYLCACGQGEGELFFGEGSRLTVL.

This clone ranks as medium-sized (0.01 to 0.1%). The chain joins TRBV7-9 to TRBJ1-4, with D possibly TRBD1 on 5 matching bases. Germline V gene sequence: CDR1 SEHNR, CDR2 FQNEAQ (reference sequence). The CDR3 runs 14 residues. V lost 4 bases to trimming and J lost 7 bases, with 13 bases between them. The CDR3 sequence: CASSSRDLSEKLFF. CDR3 nucleotide sequence: TGTGCCAGCAGCTCCCGGGACTTAAGTGAAAAACTGTTTTTT. Supplemented by reference TRBV7-9 and TRBJ1-4, the full variable domain reads DTGVSQNPRHKITKRGQNVTFRCDPISEHNRLYWYRQTLGQGPEFLTYFQNEAQLEKSRLLSDRFSAERPKGSFSTLEIQRTEQGDSAMYLCASSSRDLSEKLFFGSGTQLSVL.

The chain has TRBV6-1 and TRBJ2-1; D is possibly TRBD2 (6 bases). Germline CDR1 reads MNHNS; CDR2 reads SASEGT. CDR3 size: 15 residues. V was shortened by 3 bases and J by 6 bases, with 15 bases between the two germline ends. Written as DNA, the CDR3 is TGTGCCAGCAGTGAGACGGTGGAGGGAGGCAATGAGCAGTTCTTC. It is translated as CASSETVEGGNEQFF.

This clone appeared once. The chain uses TRBV7-2 and TRBJ1-2, with D unresolved. Germline-derived CDR1 and CDR2 are SGHTA and FQGNSA. This CDR3 has 12 amino acids. The V gene lost 4 bases and the J gene lost 5 bases, with 8 bases spanning the gap. CDR3 bases: TGTGCCAGCAGCTCTCTGGCATATGGCTACACCTTC. Amino acid sequence: CASSSLAYGYTF.